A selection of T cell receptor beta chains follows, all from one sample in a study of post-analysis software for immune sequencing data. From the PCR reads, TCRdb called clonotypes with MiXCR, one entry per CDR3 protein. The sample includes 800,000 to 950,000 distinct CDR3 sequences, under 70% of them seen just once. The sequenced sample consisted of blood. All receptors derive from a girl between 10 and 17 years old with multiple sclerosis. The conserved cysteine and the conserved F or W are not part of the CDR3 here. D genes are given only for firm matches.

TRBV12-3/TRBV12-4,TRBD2,ASSVSGRPPYEQY
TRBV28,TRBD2,ASSTGTSGSSYNEQY
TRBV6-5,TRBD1,ASTHDRAYNEQF
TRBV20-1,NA,SARPTGKDTEAF
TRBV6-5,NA,ASSYRASFVEQY
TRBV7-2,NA,ASSRTPGLHTDTQY
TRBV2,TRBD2,ASSDVGTSGNEQF
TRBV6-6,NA,ASNGASGIYGYT
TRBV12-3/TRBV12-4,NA,ASSLAQRVSNQPQH
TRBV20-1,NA,SARQGPYNEQF
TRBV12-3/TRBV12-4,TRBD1,ASNLQGNGYT
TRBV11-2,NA,ASRTTGADGEQY
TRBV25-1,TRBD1,ASSESGTGSYNEQY
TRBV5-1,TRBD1,ASSLLATGARYEQY
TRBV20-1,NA,SAPRGLGNTEAF
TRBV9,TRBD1,ASSARGLGEKLF
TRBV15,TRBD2,ATSRDPTLAGAYNEQF
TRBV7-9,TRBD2,ASSQRGGDTSGNIQY
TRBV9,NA,ASSGRGHGETQY
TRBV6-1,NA,ASSEMGSNTGELF
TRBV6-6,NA,ASRPTSPETQY
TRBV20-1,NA,SALHSGTLYEQY
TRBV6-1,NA,ASIQRATLTQETQY
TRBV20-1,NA,SARAPRDEQY
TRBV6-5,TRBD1,ASSYRQGETQY
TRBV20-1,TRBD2,SAGDSGGGQETQY
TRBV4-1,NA,ASSQEGVVGNQPQH